A selection of T cell receptor beta chains follows, all from one sample in a study of control samples from healthy donors and cancer patients. Sequenced by immunoSEQ multiplex PCR; TCRdb stores in-frame clones only, minus some. In the table there are 90,000 or so clones, around 90% of which are singletons. Source material: blood. The receptors originated from a woman between 65 and 79 years old in good health. Each CDR3 is given with its conserved first and last residue. Fields, in order: clone size, D gene, J gene, V gene, CDR3 DNA, CDR3 protein. D genes are given only for firm matches. The listing skips clone size in some rows; elsewhere it reads once, few, many or a size class.

>.|TRBD1|TRBJ2-5|TRBV24-1
TGTGCCACCAGTGACCCGGACAGGTTCGGCGAGACCCAGTACTTC
CATSDPDRFGETQYF
>.|.|TRBJ2-3|TRBV5-4
TGTGCCAGCAGCCTCGAGCAGGGGACAGATACGCAGTATTTT
CASSLEQGTDTQYF
>once|TRBD1|TRBJ1-3|TRBV9
TGTGCCAGCAGCGCAAGGGACAGTCCATTCTCTGGAAACACCATATATTTT
CASSARDSPFSGNTIYF
>.|TRBD1|TRBJ1-4|TRBV28
TGTGCCAGCAGGGGGGCCGACGACAGGGGTAATGAAAAACTGTTTTTT
CASRGADDRGNEKLFF
>once|.|TRBJ2-5|TRBV23-1
TGCGCCACCGACACCGGAGAGACCCAGTACTTC
CATDTGETQYF
>.|.|TRBJ2-4|TRBV2
TGTGCCAGCAGACAGATAGCCAAAAACATTCAGTACTTC
CASRQIAKNIQYF
>.|TRBD2|TRBJ2-5|TRBV3-1/TRBV3-2
TGTGCCAGCAGTCAGACTAGCGGGGGCCAAGAGACCCAGTACTTC
CASSQTSGGQETQYF
>.|.|TRBJ2-2|TRBV4-1
TGCGCCAGCAGCAAGGAATCAGGACAGACAAACACCGGGGAGCTGTTTTTT
CASSKESGQTNTGELFF
>.|.|TRBJ1-5|TRBV4-1
TGCGCCAGCAGCCAAGATATCCAGGGTTCTGTCTATAGCAATCAGCCCCAGCATTTT
CASSQDIQGSVYSNQPQHF
>.|TRBD2|TRBJ2-7|TRBV13
TGTGCCAGCAGCCTTAGCGGGAGCTCCTACGAGCAGTACTTC
CASSLSGSSYEQYF
>.|.|TRBJ1-4|TRBV14
TGTGCCAGCAGCCAAGATCGAGGAGGGTACGAAAAACTGTTTTTT
CASSQDRGGYEKLFF
>.|.|TRBJ2-7|TRBV5-1
TGCGCCAGCAGCTTGAAGGGGGTTAACTACGAGCAGTACTTC
CASSLKGVNYEQYF
>.|TRBD1|TRBJ2-2|TRBV7-8
TGTGCCAGCAGCTTAGCGGGACAGGGGGCAACCGGGGAGCTGTTTTTT
CASSLAGQGATGELFF
>.|.|TRBJ1-5|TRBV7-8
TGTGCCAGCAGCTCCAGCGCTTTAAATCAGCCCCAGCATTTT
CASSSSALNQPQHF
>.|.|TRBJ1-5|TRBV3-1/TRBV3-2
TGTGCCAGCAGCCAAGGGGGGGGCGTTGAGCCCCAGCATTTT
CASSQGGGVEPQHF
>.|TRBD1|TRBJ1-4|TRBV5-1
TGCGCCAGCAGCTTGGAGAGGGGGCCGGGCGAAAAACTGTTTTTT
CASSLERGPGEKLFF
>.|TRBD1|TRBJ1-4|TRBV23-1
TGCGCCAGCAGTCGAAGGAAGGGACAGGGGGCTGGGGGTGAAAAACTGTTTTTT
CASSRRKGQGAGGEKLFF
>.|.|TRBJ2-7|TRBV7-9
TGTGCCAGCAGCTCCGGCCCCGAGCAGTACTTC
CASSSGPEQYF
>.|.|TRBJ2-1|TRBV14
TGTGCCAGCAGTCTTACTATCAACAATGAGCAGTTCTTC
CASSLTINNEQFF
>.|TRBD1|TRBJ1-2|TRBV5-1
TGCGCCAGCAGCCCGGGACAGGGGAACTATGGCTACACCTTC
CASSPGQGNYGYTF
>once|.|TRBJ1-5|TRBV7-7
TGTGCTAGCAGCGCCTTCATAGATCAGCCCCAGCATTTT
CASSAFIDQPQHF
>.|TRBD1|TRBJ2-5|TRBV24-1
TGTGCCACCAGTGACCCGACAGGGCAGCGGGAGACCCAGTACTTC
CATSDPTGQRETQYF
>.|.|TRBJ1-2|TRBV15
TGTGCCACCAGCAGAGAACAGGCCTCCAACTATGGCTACACCTTC
CATSREQASNYGYTF
>.|.|TRBJ1-2|TRBV4-1
TGCGCCAGCAGCCAACCCAACTATGGCTACACCTTC
CASSQPNYGYTF
>.|.|TRBJ2-1|TRBV5-4
TGTGCCAGCAGCTTGAAGGTCAACAATGAGCAGTTCTTC
CASSLKVNNEQFF
>.|TRBD1|TRBJ1-2|TRBV7-8
TGTGCCAGCAGCCTCTCGGGACAGGGGGCTAGCTATGGCTACACCTTC
CASSLSGQGASYGYTF
>.|.|TRBJ1-2|TRBV12-3/TRBV12-4
TGTGCCAGCAGTTTACAGGACTATGGCTACACCTTC
CASSLQDYGYTF
>.|.|TRBJ2-7|TRBV11-1
TGTGCCAGCAGCCCGCTTGGGGGGCTCTACGAGCAGTACTTC
CASSPLGGLYEQYF
>.|TRBD1|TRBJ2-7|TRBV5-1
TGCGCCAGCAGCAGGACAGGGTTCTCCTACGAGCAGTACTTC
CASSRTGFSYEQYF
>.|.|TRBJ1-1|TRBV5-6
TGTGCCAGCAGCCCGGAGGGTTCTGAAGCTTTCTTT
CASSPEGSEAFF
>once|.|TRBJ2-5|TRBV7-6
TGTGCCAGCAGCGAAAGACTACAAGAGACCCAGTACTTC
CASSERLQETQYF
>.|.|TRBJ2-6|TRBV27
TGTGCCAGCAGTCCCCGGGGAGGGGGGGTGGCTGGGGCCAACGTCCTGACTTTC
CASSPRGGGVAGANVLTF
>.|TRBD1|TRBJ2-2|TRBV27
TGTGCCAGCAGGCCCAGAGGGACAGGGAGTACCGGGGAGCTGTTTTTT
CASRPRGTGSTGELFF
>few|.|TRBJ1-1|TRBV19
TGTGCCAGTAGTATAGTTCAGGGGCCCGCTTTCTTT
CASSIVQGPAFF
>.|.|TRBJ1-2|TRBV30
TGTGCCTGGAGCCTCCGTTCGAACGTTAGAAACTATGGCTACACCTTC
CAWSLRSNVRNYGYTF
>.|.|TRBJ2-7|TRBV6-2/TRBV6-3
TGTGCCAGCAGTGGCGGACAGATATCCTACGAGCAGTACTTC
CASSGGQISYEQYF
>.|.|TRBJ1-4|TRBV9
TGTGCCAGCAGCCCAACCGGGCCAAATGAAAAACTGTTTTTT
CASSPTGPNEKLFF
>.|.|TRBJ2-5|TRBV7-9
TGTGCCAGCAGCTTAACCCGATCAGGGGAGACCCAGTACTTC
CASSLTRSGETQYF
>.|TRBD2|TRBJ2-3|TRBV6-5
TGTGCCAGCAGAATAGCGGGCGGCACAGATACGCAGTATTTT
CASRIAGGTDTQYF
>.|TRBD2|TRBJ2-3|TRBV4-3
TGCGCCAGCAGCCAAGAAGGGCGGGAGGGCTTAGATACGCAGTATTTT
CASSQEGREGLDTQYF